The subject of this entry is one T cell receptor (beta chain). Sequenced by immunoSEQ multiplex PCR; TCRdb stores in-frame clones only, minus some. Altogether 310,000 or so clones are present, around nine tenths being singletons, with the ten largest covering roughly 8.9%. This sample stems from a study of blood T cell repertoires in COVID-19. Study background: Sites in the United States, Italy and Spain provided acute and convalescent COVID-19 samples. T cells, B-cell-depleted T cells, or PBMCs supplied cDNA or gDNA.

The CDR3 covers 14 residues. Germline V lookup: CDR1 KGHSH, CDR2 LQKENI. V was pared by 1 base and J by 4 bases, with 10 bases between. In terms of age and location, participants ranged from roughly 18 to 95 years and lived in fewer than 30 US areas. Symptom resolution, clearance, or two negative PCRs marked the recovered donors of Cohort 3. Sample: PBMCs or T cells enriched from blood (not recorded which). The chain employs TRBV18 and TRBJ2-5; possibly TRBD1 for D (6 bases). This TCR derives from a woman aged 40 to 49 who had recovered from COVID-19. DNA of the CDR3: TGTGCCAGCTCACCACAATACAGGGTAGAGACCCAGTACTTC. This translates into CASSPQYRVETQYF.